This T cell receptor (beta chain) is from a study of molecular identifiers for immune sequencing clone quantification. Germline values: CDR1 MDHEN, CDR2 SYDVKM. The CDR3 spans 15 residues. V shed 6 bases, J shed 1 base, and the junction held 3 bases outside the gene matches. Library preparation followed earlier protocols using designated TCR primers. MiXCR, applied by TCRdb to the PCR reads, yields one record per CDR3 protein. The sample yields about 640,000 distinct CDR3 sequences, less than 20% seen once. The TCR comes from a human donor in good health. Some libraries in this study had Jurkat cell RNA spiked in. The material sequenced was naive CD8+ T cells from blood, with Jurkat cell RNA spiked in. Subset denoted: FACS-sorted CD8+CD4-CCR7+CD45RA+ naive T cells. The chain carries TRBV28 and TRBJ2-2, with 9 bases fitting TRBD2. CDR3 nucleotides: TGTGCCAGCAGACAGACTAGCGGGAACACCGGGGAGCTGTTTTTT. This encodes CASRQTSGNTGELFF.